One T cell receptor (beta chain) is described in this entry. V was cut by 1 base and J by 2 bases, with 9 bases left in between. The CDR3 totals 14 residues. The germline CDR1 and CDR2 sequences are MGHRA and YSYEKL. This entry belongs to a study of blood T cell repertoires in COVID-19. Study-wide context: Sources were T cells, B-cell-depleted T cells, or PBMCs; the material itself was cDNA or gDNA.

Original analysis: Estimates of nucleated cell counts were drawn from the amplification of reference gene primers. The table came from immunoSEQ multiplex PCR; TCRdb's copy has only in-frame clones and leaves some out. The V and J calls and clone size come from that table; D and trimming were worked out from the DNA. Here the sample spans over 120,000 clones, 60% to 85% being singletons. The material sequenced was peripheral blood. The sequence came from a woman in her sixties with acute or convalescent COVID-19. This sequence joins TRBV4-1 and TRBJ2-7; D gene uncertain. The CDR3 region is CASSQGWATYEQYF. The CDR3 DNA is TGCGCCAGCAGCCAAGGGTGGGCAACCTACGAGCAGTACTTC.